What follows describes a single T cell receptor (beta chain). The germline gives CDR1 SGHNT, CDR2 YYREEE (reference sequence). V was shortened by 3 bases and J by 7 bases, with 7 bases between the two germline ends. The CDR3 is made up of 12 amino acids. The data belong to a study of blood T cell repertoires in COVID-19. The overall study: T cells, B-cell-depleted T cells, or PBMCs supplied cDNA or gDNA.

The method was immunoSEQ multiplex PCR; TCRdb's version includes in-frame clones alone and lacks a portion of them. The sample yields 150,000 or so clones, around 80% seen once. The genes are TRBV5-4 and TRBJ2-2; D not certain. This TCR was sampled from a man aged 55-75 years with active or convalescent COVID-19. The sequencing input was peripheral blood. CDR3 sequence reads: CASSSGVGELFF. The CDR3 DNA follows: TGTGCCAGCAGCTCCGGAGTCGGGGAGCTGTTTTTT.